One and the same sample provided the 3 T cell receptor beta chains below, sequenced in a study of cytomegalovirus exposure and HLA in healthy donors (dated by TCRdb to about 2017). Library preparation used the immunoSEQ multiplex PCR assay. For the multiplex PCR, a mixture combining 60 forward primers for TCR Vbeta segments and 13 reverse primers for TCR Jbeta segments was used. What TCRdb holds here is the immuneACCESS table cut down to in-frame rearrangements. Part of the clones is not present; checked against another copy, under half of the missing clones reflect an unresolved V gene, and the others are unexplained. In all, the sample holds roughly 100,000 clones, and around three quarters of those were seen once. Jointly, the top ten make up 2.5% to 3.5% of the sample. The specimen was PBMCs. These receptors all come from a woman aged 40 to 49 in good health and CMV-seronegative.

Here the CDR3 reads CASSLYRVDQPQHF. The CDR3 nucleotides are TGTGCCAGCAGTTTATACAGGGTAGATCAGCCCCAGCATTTT. The chain carries TRBV27 and TRBJ1-5, with D perhaps TRBD1 (6 bases). Germline lookup yields CDR1 MNHEY and CDR2 SMNVEV (reference sequence). This CDR3 spans 14 amino acids. Trimming took 1 base from V and 5 from J, leaving 9 bases between them.

This sequence joins TRBV6-5 and TRBJ2-5, with 8 bases aligning to TRBD1. Per germline, CDR1 MNHEY and CDR2 SVGAGI. The trim removed 2 bases at V and 5 bases at J, leaving 4 bases unmatched. The CDR3 spans 14 residues. The CDR3 loop is CASSYPGQGETQYF. The DNA for the CDR3 is TGTGCCAGCAGTTACCCCGGACAGGGCGAGACCCAGTACTTC.

This sequence joins TRBV29-1 and TRBJ2-3, with D possibly TRBD1 on 6 matching bases. The CDR3 loop spans 14 amino acids. V lost 4 bases to trimming and J lost 0 bases, with 11 bases between them. The V gene's germline CDR1 is SQVTM and CDR2 ANQGSEA. The CDR3 DNA follows: TGCAGCGTTGGGGACAAAAGAAGCACAGATACGCAGTATTTT. Protein: CSVGDKRSTDTQYF.